This T cell receptor beta chain was identified in a study of shared clonotypes between healthy human individuals. Study-level results: Generation probabilities of non-shared clonotypes were lower (relative to those shared by all four donors). Generally, estimated richness proved larger in naive subsets than it did in memory subsets. Sharing across four donors was seen in 4.5% to 5.5% of naive CD4 clonotypes.

Across several immunoSEQ plates, the genomic DNA of each subset was split evenly. The data were produced by immunoSEQ multiplex PCR, yet TCRdb's version contains in-frame clones alone and is incomplete. The repertoire has about 2.2 million clones, approximately 94% of them found once; the top ten carry approximately 1.7%. Terminally differentiated effector memory CD45RA+ cells were left out of the naive CD8 fraction, which was CD45RO-negative and positively selected for CCR7. Notes on this clone: The antigen remains unidentified.

V was trimmed by 0 bases and J by 0 bases, leaving 12 bases between them. This CDR3 region has 17 residues. Germline loops: CDR1 MNHNS, CDR2 SASEGT. The sequenced sample consisted of naive CD8+ T cells from PBMCs. The source of this sequence is a young man in good health. Some clones in this sample may be carry-over from other donors' samples. The gene calls are TRBV6-1 and TRBJ1-3; no reliable D call. CDR3 bases: TGTGCCAGCAGTGAAGCCCGGGGAAGGGACTCTGGAAACACCATATATTTT. Amino acid sequence: CASSEARGRDSGNTIYF.